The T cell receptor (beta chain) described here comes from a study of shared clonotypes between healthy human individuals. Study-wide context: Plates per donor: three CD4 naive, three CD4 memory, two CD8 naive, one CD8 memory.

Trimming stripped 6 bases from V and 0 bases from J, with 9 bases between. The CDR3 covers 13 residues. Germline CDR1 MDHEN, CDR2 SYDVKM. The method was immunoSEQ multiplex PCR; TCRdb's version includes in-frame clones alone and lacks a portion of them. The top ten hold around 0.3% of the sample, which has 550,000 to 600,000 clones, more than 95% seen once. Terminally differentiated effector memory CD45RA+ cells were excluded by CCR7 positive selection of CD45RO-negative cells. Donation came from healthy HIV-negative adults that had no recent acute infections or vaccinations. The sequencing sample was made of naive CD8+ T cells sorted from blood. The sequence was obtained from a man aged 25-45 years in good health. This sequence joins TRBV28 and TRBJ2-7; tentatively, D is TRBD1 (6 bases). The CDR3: CASSSTGSYEQYF. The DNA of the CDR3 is TGTGCCAGCAGCTCGACAGGCTCCTACGAGCAGTACTTC.